This T cell receptor beta chain originates from a study of regulatory T cells in long-lasting Graves disease. Points from the study as a whole: Newly diagnosed Graves' patients exceeded persistent ones in TCR diversity.

Building of the TCR beta libraries involved iRepertoire HTBI primers and Arm-PCR of CDR3 regions. TCRdb independently ran MiXCR on the multiplex PCR reads; one entry per CDR3 protein. The sample lists about 470,000 distinct CDR3 sequences; 20% to 25% were seen once. On this clonotype: Its target is unknown.

The CDR3 has 17 amino acids. V lost 3 bases, J lost 2 bases, and 7 bases stayed unmatched. CDR1 is LGHDT and CDR2 is YNNKEL in the germline V gene (reference sequence). Time point in this sample: persistent/refractory GD, antithyroid drugs over 5 years with positive TRAb. There was RNA extracted from PBMCs, and the TCR library was made from it. The chain couples TRBV3-1 to TRBJ1-1; 12 nucleotides align to TRBD1. The source of this sequence is a female donor with Graves disease. Sequencing was performed on peripheral blood mononuclear cells (PBMCs), taken when the disease was refractory, from a patient treated with antithyroid drugs. The CDR3 DNA reads TGTGCCAGCAGCCATGATGGGACAGGGGGCTTTAACACTGAAGCTTTCTTT. Its protein is CASSHDGTGGFNTEAFF.